This T cell receptor beta chain was sequenced during a study of cytomegalovirus exposure and HLA in healthy donors. Overall study findings and caveats: Later analysis showed most CMV-associated TCR beta chains appearing HLA-restricted.

Concerning this clone itself: Its antigen is not known.

With 60 Vbeta and 13 Jbeta primers, the PCR was carried out. Measured with immunoSEQ multiplex PCR; TCRdb has only the in-frame clones, and not every one. The sample has roughly 110,000 clones, 82% seen once. This TCR was sampled from a woman aged 18-29 years in good health and CMV-seronegative. The specimen sequenced was PBMCs.

CDR3 nucleotides: TGTGCCAGCAGTCCTCGGACAGGGAATCGTTCACCCCTCCACTTT. Translated: CASSPRTGNRSPLHF. The V and J genes are TRBV27 and TRBJ1-6; 8 bases align to TRBD1. V was pared by 5 bases and J by 9 bases, with 9 bases of the junction left unmatched. Per the germline V gene, CDR1 is MNHEY and CDR2 is SMNVEV (reference sequence). This CDR3 region has 15 residues.